A single sample gave rise to the 6 T cell receptor beta chains below, sequenced in a study of beta chain features in type 1 diabetes. The authors reverse transcribed all of the isolated RNA, so sequencing captured expressed TCRB transcripts. Generated by immunoSEQ multiplex PCR, the TCRdb table keeps only in-frame clones and is missing some. The sample records approximately 400,000 clones, about 16% being singletons. Sequencing was performed on naive CD4+ T cells from blood. These receptors came from a woman under 30 in good health.

This chain connects TRBV18 to TRBJ2-1; the match to TRBD2 covers 7 bases. CDR1 KGHSH and CDR2 LQKENI come from the germline V gene. CDR3 length: 16 amino acids. Trimming took 1 base from V and 5 from J; bases not matched to a gene: 8. The DNA for the CDR3 is TGTGCCAGCTCACCACGTGAGGTAGCGGGTAACAATGAGCAGTTCTTC. It specifies CASSPREVAGNNEQFF.

This clone was counted between two and nine times. The CDR3 loop reads CACLGTRIYEQYF. CDR3 DNA: TGTGCCTGCCTCGGGACTAGGATTTACGAGCAGTACTTC. The chain links TRBV30 to TRBJ2-7, with 8 bases lining up with TRBD2. V gave up 6 bases and J gave up 4 bases; unmatched junction bases: 8. The CDR3 runs 13 residues. The germline CDR1 and CDR2 sequences are GTSNPN and SVGIG (reference sequence).

This clone has more than one count but fewer than ten. This chain uses TRBV7-2 with TRBJ2-7, with TRBD1 identical over 7 bases. The germline gives CDR1 SGHTA, CDR2 FQGNSA. After removal of 5 bases from V and 12 bases from J, the junction contained 13 bases not matched to a gene. The CDR3 totals 13 residues. The DNA for the CDR3 is TGTGCCAGCAGCAATCGACAGGGTAATCTGCGGTACTTC. Protein: CASSNRQGNLRYF.

This clone was found a few times. The chain links TRBV10-3 to TRBJ2-1; possible D gene TRBD2, 5 bases. CDR1 ENHRY and CDR2 SYGVKD come from the germline V gene. V was shortened by 11 bases and J by 7 bases, with 12 bases between the two germline ends. The CDR3 loop spans 11 amino acids. This CDR3 reads CAGKTGNEQFF. CDR3 DNA sequence: TGTGCCGGAAAGACGGGAAATGAGCAGTTCTTC.

This chain links TRBV30 with TRBJ2-7; TRBD1 matches 10 bases. The V segment lost 1 base and the J segment 7 bases; nucleotides outside the gene matches: 10. CDR1 and CDR2 (germline): GTSNPN, SVGIG (reference sequence). The length of the CDR3 is 15 residues. The CDR3 protein is CAWSAHLGTGAEQYF. CDR3 nucleotides: TGTGCCTGGAGTGCCCACCTAGGGACAGGGGCTGAGCAGTACTTC.

This clone was counted a few times. The chain combines TRBV5-4 with TRBJ2-1; TRBD2 matches 10 bases. This CDR3 has 15 amino acids. The junction had 7 bases not matched to a gene; V was cut back by 0 bases and J by 10 bases. CDR1 and CDR2 (germline): SGHNT, YYREEE (reference sequence). The CDR3 sequence: CASSLVAGGEVEQFF. DNA for the CDR3: TGTGCCAGCAGCTTGGTAGCGGGAGGTGAGGTGGAGCAGTTCTTC.